This T cell receptor beta chain is drawn from a study of response to subunit inactivated influenza vaccine. Remarks on this clonotype: The antigen remains unidentified.

The study's findings and limits: Authors proposed each seasonal influenza vaccination draws in few new T cells.

CDR3 length: 15 residues. Per the germline V gene, CDR1 is SEHNR and CDR2 is FQNEAQ (reference sequence). V was clipped by 5 bases and J by 7 bases; unmatched bases: 10. MiXCR was run by TCRdb on the RT-PCR reads, yielding one entry per CDR3 protein. The table includes fewer than 700,000 distinct CDR3 sequences, 13% detected once. The source of this sequence is a man aged 50 to 59 who received an inactivated influenza vaccine. The chain recombines TRBV7-9 with TRBJ1-4; 7 bases are shared with TRBD1. The sequencing used PBMCs from blood, collected 40 to 50 days after vaccination. CDR3 amino acids: CASSLGTALGEKLFF. CDR3 DNA: TGTGCCAGCAGCCTAGGGACAGCCCTAGGTGAAAAACTGTTTTTT.